Presented here are 28 T cell receptor beta chains from one specimen sequenced in a study of blood T cell repertoires in COVID-19 (dated by TCRdb to the early 2020s). The library was produced with the immunoSEQ multiplex PCR assay. This is the immuneACCESS table as TCRdb keeps it, with only in-frame sequences that have V and J called. A part of the clones is gone; compared with another copy, unresolved V genes explain less than half, and the rest is unexplained. Recorded for this sample are around 300,000 clones; around 87% of them occurred a single time. The ten largest clones represent more than 3% of the sample. The sequenced sample consisted of peripheral blood. The source is a woman aged 50 to 60 with active or convalescent COVID-19.

The J gene is TRBJ1-2, the V gene TRBV28; a possible D gene is TRBD1 (5 bases). V lost 9 bases to trimming and J lost 0 bases, with 8 bases between them. This CDR3 is 12 amino acids long. The germline V gene encodes CDR1 MDHEN and CDR2 SYDVKM. The chain's CDR3 is CASDSSNYGYTF. The CDR3 coding sequence is TGTGCCAGTGACAGTTCTAACTATGGCTACACCTTC.

Remarks on this clone: Relative to the germline gene, one junction end is altered; a read error may explain this. The rearrangement uses TRBV11-2 and TRBJ1-3, with D perhaps TRBD1 (6 bases). The CDR3 sequence is 15 residues long. Germline CDR1 reads SGHAT; CDR2 reads FQNNGV. This CDR3 reads CASSFLGGPLGPGTF. The CDR3 DNA is TGTGCCAGCAGCTTCTTGGGGGGGCCCCTTGGCCCCGGGACCTTT.

The chain employs TRBV12-3 or TRBV12-4 and TRBJ1-2; no reliable D call. With 3 bases removed from V and 1 base from J, the gap between germline ends came to 6 bases. The CDR3 runs to 13 residues. For the CDR3, the DNA is TGTGCCAGCAGTTTGACACTTAACTATGGCTACACCTTC. It yields the protein CASSLTLNYGYTF.

A few counts support this clone. The chain employs TRBV5-1 and TRBJ2-2, with 7 bases aligning to TRBD2. CDR1 SGHRS and CDR2 YFSETQ come from the germline V gene. CDR3 length: 15 residues. Unmatched junction bases numbered 9, after V lost 8 bases and J lost 2 bases. The CDR3 DNA follows: TGCGCCAGTGAAGAGCGGGGTATAAACACCGGGGAGCTGTTTTTT. Its translation: CASEERGINTGELFF.

The chain is built from TRBV6-1 and TRBJ1-1; D gene uncertain. Per germline, CDR1 MNHNS and CDR2 SASEGT. The length of the CDR3 is 13 residues. V gave up 3 bases and J gave up 6 bases, with 11 bases separating them. CDR3 sequence reads: CASSDPALAEAFF. CDR3 bases: TGTGCCAGCAGTGACCCCGCTTTAGCTGAAGCTTTCTTT.

The chain uses TRBV7-2 and TRBJ2-5; D may be TRBD1 (6 bases). Deletions cut 4 bases from V and 5 bases from J, with 14 bases between. This CDR3 comprises 14 residues. Per germline, CDR1 SGHTA and CDR2 FQGNSA. The CDR3 sequence is CASSSTQGFETQYF. CDR3 in DNA: TGTGCCAGCAGCTCGACCCAGGGGTTCGAGACCCAGTACTTC.

Comment on this clone: One end of the junction fails to match germline, which may point to a read error. The chain has TRBV18 and TRBJ1-3; D remains unclear. The CDR3 is 16 residues long. Germline-derived CDR1 and CDR2 are KGHSH and LQKENI. The CDR3 loop is CASSPPEADSRNTIYF. For the CDR3, the DNA is TGTGCCAGCTCACCACCTGAAGCGGACTCTAGAAACACCATATATTTT.

The chain employs TRBV5-3 and TRBJ2-1, with 9 bases identical to TRBD1. TRBV5-3 belongs to the ORF category, with a function that is uncertain. The CDR3 is 17 amino acids. Losses at the gene ends were 3 bases for V and 0 bases for J; bases not matched to a gene: 7. The DNA of the CDR3 is TGTGCCAGAAGCTGCTACAGGGGGCTTAACTCCTACAATGAGCAGTTCTTC. This translates into CARSCYRGLNSYNEQFF.

The chain is built from TRBV11-2 and TRBJ2-7, with 8 bases matching TRBD2. V shed 5 bases and J 2 bases; nucleotides not matched to a gene: 14. Per germline, CDR1 SGHAT and CDR2 FQNNGV. This CDR3 region has 17 residues. The CDR3 region is CASSPTVGGRWAYEQYF. Written as DNA, the CDR3 is TGTGCCAGCAGCCCGACGGTTGGCGGGAGGTGGGCCTACGAGCAGTACTTC.

The J gene is TRBJ1-6, the V gene TRBV9, with unresolved D. The CDR3 spans 13 residues. V was pared by 0 bases and J by 7 bases, with 5 bases between. Germline V gives CDR1 SGDLS, CDR2 YYNGEE. CDR3 protein: CASSVGENSPLHF. The CDR3 nucleotides are TGTGCCAGCAGCGTAGGGGAGAATTCACCCCTCCACTTT. The whole variable domain, filled in from reference TRBV9 and TRBJ1-6, reads DSGVTQTPKHLITATGQRVTLRCSPRSGDLSVYWYQQSLDQGLQFLIQYYNGEERAKGNILERFSAQQFPDLHSELNLSSLELGDSALYFCASSVGENSPLHFGNGTRLTVT.

The genes are TRBV27 and TRBJ2-7; TRBD2 matches 7 bases. The length of the CDR3 is 15 residues. The V gene's germline CDR1 is MNHEY and CDR2 SMNVEV (reference sequence). V was pared by 6 bases and J by 0 bases, with 8 bases of the junction left unmatched. This chain's CDR3 is CASSLGEGRSYEQYF. In DNA form, the CDR3 reads TGTGCCAGCAGCCTCGGGGAGGGGCGCTCCTACGAGCAGTACTTC.

The chain carries TRBV7-2 and TRBJ1-5, with 11 bases lining up with TRBD1. Per germline, CDR1 SGHTA and CDR2 FQGNSA. With V trimmed by 5 bases and J by 7 bases, 4 bases remained unmatched. This CDR3 contains 14 residues. CDR3 sequence (DNA): TGTGCCAGCAGCCAAGGACAGGGGGCCCAGCCCCAGCATTTT. It is translated as CASSQGQGAQPQHF.

The chain joins TRBV6-2 or TRBV6-3 to TRBJ2-3, with TRBD2 identical over 9 bases. Trimming removed 4 bases from V and 2 bases from J; junction bases left unmatched: 10. The CDR3 extends over 17 amino acids. Per the germline V gene, CDR1 is MNHEY and CDR2 is SVGEGT. This CDR3 is CASSSSRGGGYTDTQYF. In DNA form, the CDR3 reads TGTGCCAGCAGTTCCTCGCGGGGGGGAGGGTACACAGATACGCAGTATTTT.

The rearrangement uses TRBV11-2 and TRBJ2-2, with D maybe TRBD1 (5 bases). V was cut by 1 base and J by 0 bases, with 6 bases left in between. CDR3 length equals 15 residues. Germline V gives CDR1 SGHAT, CDR2 FQNNGV. In DNA, the CDR3 is TGTGCCAGCAGCTTAGCAGGGACGAACACCGGGGAGCTGTTTTTT. Translating gives CASSLAGTNTGELFF.

The chain carries TRBV7-9 and TRBJ2-1, with 10 bases fitting TRBD2. CDR1 is SEHNR, CDR2 FQNEAQ, per germline (reference sequence). With 0 bases clipped from V and 5 bases from J, the junction kept 10 bases outside the gene matches. The CDR3 extends over 18 amino acids. CDR3 region: CASSLAHLTSGFNNEQFF. The CDR3 nucleotides read TGTGCCAGCAGCTTAGCTCATCTGACTAGCGGGTTTAACAATGAGCAGTTCTTC.

The V gene is TRBV2, the J gene TRBJ2-2; 9 bases line up with TRBD1. The ends lost 8 bases at V and 5 bases at J; junction bases unmatched: 9. This CDR3 is built from 15 residues. Germline V gene data show CDR1 as SNHLY and CDR2 as FYNNEI. The CDR3, as DNA: TGTGCCAGCCAGCCGGGACAGGGAAGGACCGGGGAGCTGTTTTTT. As protein: CASQPGQGRTGELFF.

V and J are TRBV6-5 and TRBJ1-2; no reliable D call. Germline V CDR1 and CDR2: MNHEY, SVGAGI. This CDR3 contains 13 residues. Trimming took 2 bases from V and 5 from J, leaving 9 bases between them. The CDR3 loop is CASSYGGQYGYTF. The CDR3 region has the DNA TGTGCCAGCAGTTACGGAGGGCAGTATGGCTACACCTTC.

In nucleotides, the CDR3 is TGTGCCAGCAGCCAAAATCAAGGCGGGGGTGAAAAACTGTTTTTT. Protein: CASSQNQGGGEKLFF. The rearrangement joins TRBV3-1 (or the pseudogene TRBV3-2) to TRBJ1-4; D may be TRBD1 (5 bases). This CDR3 has 15 amino acids. Germline-derived CDR1 and CDR2 are LGHDT and YNNKEL (reference sequence). The V gene lost 2 bases and the J gene lost 7 bases, with 14 bases spanning the gap.

This CDR3 reads CASSSFRGYGYGYTF. The CDR3 DNA follows: TGCGCCAGCAGCTCCTTCAGGGGTTACGGCTATGGCTACACCTTC. The chain recombines TRBV5-1 with TRBJ1-2; D possibly corresponds to TRBD1 (6 bases). The V end was cut by 3 bases, the J end by 4 bases, with 16 bases between. CDR3 length equals 15 residues. Germline V gene lookup returns CDR1 SGHRS and CDR2 YFSETQ.

The gene calls are TRBV4-2 and TRBJ2-2, with 7 bases aligning to TRBD1. Germline V gene data show CDR1 as LGHNA and CDR2 as YNFKEQ. The J segment lost 0 bases and the V segment lost 1 base, leaving 5 bases of the junction unmatched. The CDR3 totals 17 residues. The CDR3 reads CASSQVSGTANTGELFF. CDR3 DNA sequence: TGTGCCAGCAGCCAAGTCTCCGGGACAGCGAACACCGGGGAGCTGTTTTTT.

The V call is TRBV7-2, the J call TRBJ2-7; D perhaps matches TRBD2 (5 bases). Trimming shortened V by 4 bases and J by 5 bases, and 12 bases separated the two germline ends. This CDR3 is 13 amino acids long. Germline lookup yields CDR1 SGHTA and CDR2 FQGNSA. CDR3 sequence (DNA): TGTGCCAGCAGCTCCCGGGATCAAAACGAGCAGTACTTC. It translates to CASSSRDQNEQYF. Full variable domain (rest looked up from reference TRBV7-2 and TRBJ2-7): GAGVSQSPSNKVTEKGKDVELRCDPISGHTALYWYRQSLGQGLEFLIYFQGNSAPDKSGLPSDRFSAERTGGSVSTLTIQRTQQEDSAVYLCASSSRDQNEQYFGPGTRLTVT.

This clone has a single count. V gene TRBV14 combines with J gene TRBJ1-6, with 8 bases that match TRBD1. CDR1 and CDR2 from the germline V gene are SGHDN and FVKESK. This CDR3 is 14 amino acids long. J gave up 10 bases and V 3 bases, and 5 bases lay outside the gene matches. This chain's CDR3 is CASSQDRVTSPLHF. The DNA of the CDR3 is TGTGCCAGCAGCCAGGACAGGGTCACATCACCCCTCCACTTT.

The chain has TRBV6-1 and TRBJ2-5, with 13 bases fitting TRBD2. J gave up 3 bases and V 1 base, and 5 bases lay outside the gene matches. Germline values: CDR1 MNHNS, CDR2 SASEGT. The CDR3 has 17 amino acids. The CDR3 is CASSEGLAGGVKETQYF. DNA of the CDR3: TGTGCCAGCAGTGAAGGACTAGCGGGGGGCGTTAAAGAGACCCAGTACTTC.

The chain links TRBV28 to TRBJ2-7, with 8 bases identical to TRBD1. The CDR3 extends over 15 amino acids. Germline V CDR1 and CDR2: MDHEN, SYDVKM. V dropped 6 bases and J dropped 0; count of bases not matched to a gene: 7. The CDR3 DNA is TGTGCCAGCAGGACCGGGACAGGTAGCTCCTACGAGCAGTACTTC. Protein product: CASRTGTGSSYEQYF.

V and J are TRBV5-1 and TRBJ1-2; 8 bases line up with TRBD1. The CDR3 has 16 amino acids. After removal of 4 bases from V and 3 bases from J, the junction contained 11 bases not matched to a gene. CDR1 is SGHRS, CDR2 YFSETQ, per germline. CDR3 in DNA: TGCGCCAGCAGCCCGGCCACTGGACAGGGCCACTATGGCTACACCTTC. As protein: CASSPATGQGHYGYTF. Full variable domain (missing parts from reference TRBV5-1 and TRBJ1-2): KAGVTQTPRYLIKTRGQQVTLSCSPISGHRSVSWYQQTPGQGLQFLFEYFSETQRNKGNFPGRFSGRQFSNSRSEMNVSTLELGDSALYLCASSPATGQGHYGYTFGSGTRLTVV.

The chain links TRBV18 to TRBJ1-5; D not certain. With 4 bases removed from V and 7 bases from J, the gap between germline ends came to 8 bases. This CDR3 has 12 residues. Germline values: CDR1 KGHSH, CDR2 LQKENI. The CDR3 DNA is TGTGCCAGCTCACAGGCAGGACAGCCCCAGCATTTT. It translates to CASSQAGQPQHF.

The chain links TRBV21-1 to TRBJ2-4; TRBD1 is the table's D call and was not checked against the DNA. TRBV21-1 is a pseudogene segment. The CDR3 totals 15 residues. This CDR3 is CASSKVAGGENIQYF. The CDR3 DNA reads as TGTGCCAGCAGCAAAGTTGCAGGGGGAGAAAACATTCAGTACTTC.

The chain combines TRBV12-3 or TRBV12-4 with TRBJ1-2; tentative D call: TRBD1 (5 bases). The CDR3 is made up of 12 amino acids. Trimming removed 3 bases at V and 8 bases at J, with 10 bases between. The DNA of the CDR3 is TGTGCCAGCAGTTTGTCCAGGGTCGGCTACACCTTC. Translating it yields CASSLSRVGYTF.